The 9 T cell receptor beta chains in this list originate from one sample, sequenced in a study of shared clonotypes between healthy human individuals. Produced via immunoSEQ multiplex PCR; TCRdb's table is partial and in-frame only. Of about 700,000 clones listed, around 67% are singletons. Sequencing was done on a sample of memory CD4+ T cells sorted from blood. Subset in this sample: CD45RA-negative fraction. These receptor sequences come from a woman aged 25 to 45 in good health.

Only a few counts were recorded for this clone. The J gene is TRBJ1-5, the V gene TRBV2, with D maybe TRBD1 (5 bases). The CDR3 extends over 12 amino acids. CDR1 and CDR2 from the germline V gene are SNHLY and FYNNEI. Trimming shortened V by 8 bases and J by 6 bases, and 11 bases separated the two germline ends. CDR3 sequence: CASQRGGQPQHF. The CDR3 DNA sequence: TGTGCCAGCCAACGGGGGGGTCAGCCCCAGCATTTT.

The rearrangement uses TRBV11-1 and TRBJ2-5; 8 bases match TRBD2. Germline assignment: CDR1 SGHAT and CDR2 FQDESV (reference sequence). V lost 1 base and J lost 5; bases outside the gene matches: 6. The CDR3 is made up of 15 amino acids. For the CDR3, the DNA is TGTGCCAGCAGCTTAGACGGGAGGGCCGGGGAGACCCAGTACTTC. Its translation is CASSLDGRAGETQYF.

V gene TRBV6-6 combines with J gene TRBJ2-2, with a tentative D call TRBD2 (5 bases). The germline CDR1 and CDR2 sequences are MNHNY and SVGAGI (reference sequence). The CDR3 extends over 14 amino acids. The V end was cut by 6 bases, the J end by 4 bases, with 12 bases between. CDR3 nucleotide sequence: TGTGCCAGCAGCTCCGGGATTCTCACCGGGGAGCTGTTTTTT. Amino acids: CASSSGILTGELFF.

The chain is built from TRBV5-1 and TRBJ2-2; TRBD1 agrees at 7 bases. The CDR3 sequence is 16 residues long. Trimming at V came to 6 bases and at J to 5 bases, leaving 13 bases not matched to a gene. Germline loops: CDR1 SGHRS, CDR2 YFSETQ. CDR3 bases: TGCGCCAGCACCCCGGCGTGGGGACAGCAAACCGGGGAGCTGTTTTTT. Protein product: CASTPAWGQQTGELFF. The full variable domain, completed using reference TRBV5-1 and TRBJ2-2, is KAGVTQTPRYLIKTRGQQVTLSCSPISGHRSVSWYQQTPGQGLQFLFEYFSETQRNKGNFPGRFSGRQFSNSRSEMNVSTLELGDSALYLCASTPAWGQQTGELFFGEGSRLTVL.

The gene calls are TRBV5-1 and TRBJ2-3; perhaps TRBD1 as D (6 bases). V lost 4 bases and J 2 bases, leaving 17 bases between the germline ends. The CDR3 length is 16 residues. Germline CDR1 reads SGHRS; CDR2 reads YFSETQ. In DNA, the CDR3 is TGCGCCAGCAGCGTACAGGGACCTACTTACACAGATACGCAGTATTTT. Translated: CASSVQGPTYTDTQYF.

This clone was counted many times. V and J are TRBV5-1 and TRBJ2-2, with 8 bases matching TRBD2. The germline V gene encodes CDR1 SGHRS and CDR2 YFSETQ. J gave up 1 base and V 0 bases, and 5 bases lay outside the gene matches. This CDR3 contains 17 residues. In DNA form, the CDR3 reads TGCGCCAGCAGCTTGGGGGTCACTAGCGGGAACACCGGGGAGCTGTTTTTT. Translation gives CASSLGVTSGNTGELFF.

The J gene is TRBJ2-2, the V gene TRBV7-6, with 10 bases identical to TRBD1. This CDR3 comprises 16 residues. V gave up 5 bases and J gave up 4 bases; unmatched junction bases: 7. Germline CDR1 reads SGHVS; CDR2 reads FNYEAQ. CDR3 nucleotides: TGTGCCAGCAGCCCAAGACAGGGGGCTTCCACCGGGGAGCTGTTTTTT. Translating it yields CASSPRQGASTGELFF.

The chain is built from TRBV6-5 and TRBJ1-1; D is uncertain. This CDR3 comprises 15 residues. From germline, CDR1 is MNHEY and CDR2 SVGAGI. V dropped 5 bases and J dropped 0 bases, with 13 bases sitting between them. DNA for the CDR3: TGTGCCAGCAGTAACCAACAACTTTTGAACACTGAAGCTTTCTTT. It yields the protein CASSNQQLLNTEAFF.

V gene TRBV7-2 combines with J gene TRBJ2-3; 10 positions agree with TRBD1. The CDR3 contains 14 residues. Germline CDR1 reads SGHTA; CDR2 reads FQGNSA. V shed 3 bases and J 6 bases; nucleotides not matched to a gene: 3. The CDR3 DNA follows: TGTGCCAGCAGCTTTCGGACAGGGGGGGATACGCAGTATTTT. Protein: CASSFRTGGDTQYF.